This entry describes one T cell receptor (beta chain). This clonotype appeared many times. The target of this receptor is not known. The input lacks base qualities; no much larger clone sits a single base away. Ophthalmopathy patients were characterized by moderately to severely active disease, a Clinical Activity Score of at least 3, a NOSPECS grade of at least 4, and a disease duration under 3 months. Anyone with other autoimmune diseases, uncontrolled infections, pregnancy or lactation was excluded from the study. Diagnosis relied on clinical symptoms, serum thyroxine, TRAb, thyroid ultrasound and orbital computed tomography. Using Ficoll-Paque density gradient centrifugation, PBMCs were isolated from roughly 9.2 ml of fresh peripheral blood. Trizol reagent was used to extract the total RNA, and its quality was then checked on an Agilent 2100 Bioanalyzer. This entry is derived from a study of Graves' ophthalmopathy and Graves' hyperthyroidism listed by TCRdb under 2018. For the wider study: Peripheral blood was collected before any treatment was given, at the time of initial diagnosis. The study used TCR beta repertoire signatures to distinguish Graves' ophthalmopathy from Graves' hyperthyroidism and to predict progression to ophthalmopathy. In total, over 130 blood samples were TCR-sequenced: 40 to 45 ophthalmopathy, about 75 hyperthyroidism and about 17 hyperthyroidism-to-ophthalmopathy patients. To explore V-J signatures that separate ophthalmopathy from hyperthyroidism, a discovery set of more than 95 patients was enrolled, consisting of about 41 with ophthalmopathy and roughly 60 with stable hyperthyroidism. An independent validation cohort comprised around 20 hyperthyroidism patients and over 15 patients who later progressed from hyperthyroidism to ophthalmopathy. In roughly six hyperthyroidism patients, the T-cell repertoires found in thyroid tissue were compared with those found in blood. After sampling, hyperthyroidism patients received methimazole starting at 30 mg daily, and ophthalmopathy patients received high-dose intravenous methylprednisolone. For training and testing, the 100 or so patients in the discovery cohort were randomly divided in a 7:3 ratio. Broad study findings and their caveats: Most expanded thyroid clonotypes with frequency above 0.001 were also detected in blood, suggesting blood repertoires may reflect the thyroid immune response. The 13-signature model separated ophthalmopathy from stable hyperthyroidism with 85% to 90% sensitivity and around 81% specificity in cross-validation, and 80%/75% in the test set. Sample size was not predetermined statistically, and investigators were not blinded to group allocation. In validation, the model predicted ophthalmopathy progression with about 70% sensitivity and 72% to 80% specificity; about a dozen predicted patients were CT-confirmed with GO in a median of approximately 6.5 months.

For repertoire sequencing, the TCR beta CDR3 regions were amplified from RNA transcripts. The first round of RT-PCR was done with HTBI primers and the Qiagen OneStep RT-PCR kit, and was followed by a second round of multiplex PCR, then size selection and purification. The libraries underwent paired-end sequencing with 100 bp reads on an Illumina HiSeq2000. The study's own analysis went as follows. Reads were processed with SOAPnuke, discarding reads with adapters, uncalled bases, mean Phred below 15, or no exact constant-primer or identifier match. COPE v1.2.5 was used to merge high-quality paired reads. Clonotypes were defined as unique nucleotide sequences and were aligned to IMGT TRB V, D and J references using MiTCR v1.1. Only V-J combinations with frequency above 0.0001 were analysed, covering 99.2% of repertoires. For each V-J combination, a TCR clonal expansion and chaos score was defined as F50 clonal expansion divided by the chaos observed in the TCRdist matrix. Welch's t-statistics and random forest were used to reduce the features to roughly 14 V-J combinations, which were then used as input to a naive Bayes classifier. The Morisita-Horn index was used to measure how similar the thyroid and blood repertoires were. TCRdb trimmed the raw reads at Q25, called clones with MiXCR and kept productive beta chains. Each entry merges the rows of one CDR3 protein and shows their most common DNA and genes. The V and J calls follow TCRdb's processing rather than the paper's. This sample is represented by about 400,000 distinct CDR3 sequences; approximately 20% of them were singletons. Approximately 1.4% of the sample comes from the top ten.

From the cysteine up to the phenylalanine, the CDR3 has a length of 19 residues. Solely the CDR3 DNA is kept, with 57 bases framed from the first base. V is clipped by 7 bases and J by 3 bases, and the sequence between their germline boundaries is 25 bases long. Sequences MDHEN (CDR1) and SYDVKM (CDR2) are obtained from the germline V gene. The sample comprised peripheral blood. The TCR originated in a woman younger than 30 with Graves' ophthalmopathy. Donor details come from another sample of the same person, matched by shared clones. Rearrangement joined TRBV28 to TRBJ2-6; possibly the D gene is TRBD1, per 6 matching bases. The DNA reads as follows: TGTGCCAGCATCGCCCGATGGGGCAGGGGAGAGGGTGGGGCCAACGTCCTGACTTTC. It encodes CASIARWGRGEGGANVLTF.